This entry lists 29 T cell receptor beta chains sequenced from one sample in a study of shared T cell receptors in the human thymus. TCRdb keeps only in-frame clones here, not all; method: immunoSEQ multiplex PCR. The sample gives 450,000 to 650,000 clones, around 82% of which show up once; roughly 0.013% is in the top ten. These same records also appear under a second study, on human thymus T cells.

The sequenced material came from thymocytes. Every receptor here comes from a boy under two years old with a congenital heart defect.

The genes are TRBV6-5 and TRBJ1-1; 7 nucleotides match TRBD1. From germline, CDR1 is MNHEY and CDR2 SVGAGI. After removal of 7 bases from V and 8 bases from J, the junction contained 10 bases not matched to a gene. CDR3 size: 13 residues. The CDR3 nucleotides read TGTGCCAGCACCACCGTCGGGACAGTGGAAGCTTTCTTT. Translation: CASTTVGTVEAFF.

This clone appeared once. The CDR3 sequence: CASSLGLYYEQYF. DNA for the CDR3: TGTGCCAGCAGCTTGGGTCTATACTACGAGCAGTACTTC. The gene calls are TRBV5-4 and TRBJ2-7; D is uncertain. CDR3 size: 13 residues. V lost 0 bases to trimming and J lost 3 bases, with 7 bases between them. Germline V gene sequence: CDR1 SGHNT, CDR2 YYREEE (reference sequence). The variable domain in full, with the rest retrieved from reference TRBV5-4 and TRBJ2-7, is ETGVTQSPTHLIKTRGQQVTLRCSSQSGHNTVSWYQQALGQGPQFIFQYYREEENGRGNFPPRFSGLQFPNYSSELNVNALELDDSALYLCASSLGLYYEQYFGPGTRLTVT.

CDR3 sequence (DNA): TGTGCCAGCAGCTCGTTCGGCGAGCAGTACTTC. This codes for CASSSFGEQYF. This chain joins TRBV7-9 and TRBJ2-7; D ambiguous. V was shortened by 4 bases and J by 6 bases, with 7 bases between the two germline ends. The CDR3 totals 11 residues. The germline CDR1 and CDR2 sequences are SEHNR and FQNEAQ (reference sequence).

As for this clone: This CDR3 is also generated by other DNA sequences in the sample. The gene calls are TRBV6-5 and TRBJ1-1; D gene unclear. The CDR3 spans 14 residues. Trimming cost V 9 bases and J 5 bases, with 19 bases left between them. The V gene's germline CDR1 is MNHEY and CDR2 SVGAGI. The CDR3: CASRKRRERTEAFF. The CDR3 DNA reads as TGTGCCAGTAGGAAGCGGAGGGAGAGGACTGAAGCTTTCTTT.

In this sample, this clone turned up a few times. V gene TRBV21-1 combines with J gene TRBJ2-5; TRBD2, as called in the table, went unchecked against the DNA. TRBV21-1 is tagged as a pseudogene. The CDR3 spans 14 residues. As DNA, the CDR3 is TGTGCCAGCAGCAATCCTAGCGGAGAAGGGACCCAGTACTTC. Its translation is CASSNPSGEGTQYF.

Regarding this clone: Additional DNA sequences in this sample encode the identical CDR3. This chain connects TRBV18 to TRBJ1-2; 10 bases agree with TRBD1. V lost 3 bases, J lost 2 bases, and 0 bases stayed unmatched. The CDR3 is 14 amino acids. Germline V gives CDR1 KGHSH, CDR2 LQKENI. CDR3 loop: CASSPGQGNYGYTF. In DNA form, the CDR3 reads TGTGCCAGCTCACCGGGACAGGGGAACTATGGCTACACCTTC.

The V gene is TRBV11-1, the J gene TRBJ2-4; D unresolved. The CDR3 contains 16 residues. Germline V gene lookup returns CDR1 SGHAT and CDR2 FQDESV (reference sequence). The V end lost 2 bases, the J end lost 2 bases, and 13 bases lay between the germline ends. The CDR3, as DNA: TGTGCCAGCAGCTTATCTGGCAGGTTATCCAAAAACATTCAGTACTTC. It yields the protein CASSLSGRLSKNIQYF. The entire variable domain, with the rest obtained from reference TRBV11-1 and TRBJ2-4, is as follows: EAEVAQSPRYKITEKSQAVAFWCDPISGHATLYWYRQILGQGPELLVQFQDESVVDDSQLPKDRFSAERLKGVDSTLKIQPAELGDSAMYLCASSLSGRLSKNIQYFGAGTRLSVL.

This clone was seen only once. The CDR3: CASSSAEQYF. The DNA for the CDR3 is TGTGCCAGCAGTAGCGCCGAGCAGTACTTC. The chain links TRBV6-1 to TRBJ2-7; no clear D. The CDR3 loop spans 10 amino acids. V was clipped by 5 bases and J by 6 bases, with 5 bases between them. Per the germline V gene, CDR1 is MNHNS and CDR2 is SASEGT.

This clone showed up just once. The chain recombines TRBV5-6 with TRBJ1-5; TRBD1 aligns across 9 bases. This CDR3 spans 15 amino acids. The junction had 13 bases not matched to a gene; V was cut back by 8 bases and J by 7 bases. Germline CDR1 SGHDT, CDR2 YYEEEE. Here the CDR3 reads CARSNRGTGNQPQHF. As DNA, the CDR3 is TGTGCCAGAAGCAACCGAGGGACAGGGAACCAGCCCCAGCATTTT.

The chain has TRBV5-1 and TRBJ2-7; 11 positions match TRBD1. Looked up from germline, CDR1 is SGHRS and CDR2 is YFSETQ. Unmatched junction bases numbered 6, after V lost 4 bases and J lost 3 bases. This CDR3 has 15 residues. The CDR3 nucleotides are TGCGCCAGCAGCGTTCGGACAGGGGGCTACTACGAGCAGTACTTC. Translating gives CASSVRTGGYYEQYF.

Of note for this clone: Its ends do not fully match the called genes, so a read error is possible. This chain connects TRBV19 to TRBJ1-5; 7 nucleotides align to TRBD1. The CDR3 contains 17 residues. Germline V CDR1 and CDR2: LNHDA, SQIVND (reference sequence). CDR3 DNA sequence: TGTGCCAGCAGTACGCAGGGGGGATCATATAGCAATCAGCCCCAGCATTTT. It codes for CASSTQGGSYSNQPQHF.

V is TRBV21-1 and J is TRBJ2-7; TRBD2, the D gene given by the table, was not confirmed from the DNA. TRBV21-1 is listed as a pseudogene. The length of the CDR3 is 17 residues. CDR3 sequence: CASSPTERDLSSYEQYF. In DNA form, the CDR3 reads TGTGCCAGCAGCCCGACTGAACGGGACTTAAGCTCCTACGAGCAGTACTTC.

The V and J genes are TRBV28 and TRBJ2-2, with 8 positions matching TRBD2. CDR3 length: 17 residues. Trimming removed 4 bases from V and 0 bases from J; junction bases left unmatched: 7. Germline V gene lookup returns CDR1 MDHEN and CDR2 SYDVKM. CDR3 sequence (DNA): TGTGCCAGCAGTTGTCGAGCGGGAGTAGCGAACACCGGGGAGCTGTTTTTT. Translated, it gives CASSCRAGVANTGELFF. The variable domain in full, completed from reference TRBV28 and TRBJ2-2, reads DVKVTQSSRYLVKRTGEKVFLECVQDMDHENMFWYRQDPGLGLRLIYFSYDVKMKEKGDIPEGYSVSREKKERFSLILESASTNQTSMYLCASSCRAGVANTGELFFGEGSRLTVL.

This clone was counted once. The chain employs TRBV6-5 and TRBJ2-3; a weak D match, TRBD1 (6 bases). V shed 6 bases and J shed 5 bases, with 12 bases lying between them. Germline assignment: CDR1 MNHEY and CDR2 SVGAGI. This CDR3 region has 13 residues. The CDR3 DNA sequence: TGTGCCAGCAGCCAAACAGGGAAAGATACGCAGTATTTT. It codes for CASSQTGKDTQYF.

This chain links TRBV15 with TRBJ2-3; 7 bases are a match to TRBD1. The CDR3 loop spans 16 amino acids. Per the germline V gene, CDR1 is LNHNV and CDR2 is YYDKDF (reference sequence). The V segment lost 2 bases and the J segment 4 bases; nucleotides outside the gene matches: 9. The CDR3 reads CATSRPHRGRADTQYF. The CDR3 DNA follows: TGTGCCACCAGCAGACCCCACAGGGGACGGGCAGATACGCAGTATTTT.

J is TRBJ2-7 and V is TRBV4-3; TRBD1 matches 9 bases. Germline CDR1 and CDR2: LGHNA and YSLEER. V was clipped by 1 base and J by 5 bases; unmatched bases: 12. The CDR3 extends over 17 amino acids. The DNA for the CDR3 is TGCGCCAGCAGCCAAGGAAAGGTCGGGACAGGGCTCCACGAGCAGTACTTC. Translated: CASSQGKVGTGLHEQYF.

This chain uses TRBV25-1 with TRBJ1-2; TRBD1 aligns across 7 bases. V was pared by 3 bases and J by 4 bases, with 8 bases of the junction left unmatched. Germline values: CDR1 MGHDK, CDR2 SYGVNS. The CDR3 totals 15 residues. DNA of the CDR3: TGTGCCAGCAGTGACAGGCAGGGGGAGGTCTATGGCTACACCTTC. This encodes CASSDRQGEVYGYTF.

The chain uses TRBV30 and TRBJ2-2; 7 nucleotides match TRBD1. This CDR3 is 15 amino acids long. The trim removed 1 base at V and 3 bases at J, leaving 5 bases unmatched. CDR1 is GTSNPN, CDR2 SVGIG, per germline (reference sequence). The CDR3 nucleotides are TGTGCCTGGAGTGGGACAGGATTTGACACCGGGGAGCTGTTTTTT. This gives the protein CAWSGTGFDTGELFF.

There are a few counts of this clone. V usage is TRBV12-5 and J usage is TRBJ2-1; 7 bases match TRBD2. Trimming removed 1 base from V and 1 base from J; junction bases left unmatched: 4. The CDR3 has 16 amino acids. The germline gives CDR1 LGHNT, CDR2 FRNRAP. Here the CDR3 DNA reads TGTGCTAGTGGTTTGGGTACTAGCGTATCCTACAATGAGCAGTTCTTC. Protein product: CASGLGTSVSYNEQFF.

The CDR3 nucleotides read TGTGCCATCAGTGGGGCTCTCGGGACAGACCCCTACGAGCAGTACTTC. Translated: CAISGALGTDPYEQYF. The chain joins TRBV10-3 to TRBJ2-7, with 7 nucleotides matching TRBD1. V lost 4 bases to trimming and J lost 2 bases; unmatched junction nucleotides: 11. Germline values: CDR1 ENHRY, CDR2 SYGVKD. The CDR3 consists of 16 residues.

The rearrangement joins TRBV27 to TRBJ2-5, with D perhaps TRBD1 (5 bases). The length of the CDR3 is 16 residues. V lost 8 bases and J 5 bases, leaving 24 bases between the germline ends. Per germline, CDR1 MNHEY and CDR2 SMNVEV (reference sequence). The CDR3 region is CASGVTRVPPGETQYF. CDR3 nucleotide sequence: TGTGCCAGCGGGGTCACCAGGGTCCCTCCGGGCGAGACCCAGTACTTC.

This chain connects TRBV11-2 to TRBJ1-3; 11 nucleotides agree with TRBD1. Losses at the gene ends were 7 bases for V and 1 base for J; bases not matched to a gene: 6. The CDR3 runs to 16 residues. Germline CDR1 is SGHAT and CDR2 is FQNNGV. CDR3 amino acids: CASMGGTGGSGNTIYF. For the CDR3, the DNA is TGTGCCAGCATGGGGGGGACAGGGGGTTCTGGAAACACCATATATTTT.

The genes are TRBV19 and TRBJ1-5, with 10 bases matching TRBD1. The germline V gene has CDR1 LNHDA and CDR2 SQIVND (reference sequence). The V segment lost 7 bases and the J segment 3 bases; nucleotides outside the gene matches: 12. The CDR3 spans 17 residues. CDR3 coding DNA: TGTGCCAGTACCCCAGAGGAGGGACAGGGGAACAATCAGCCCCAGCATTTT. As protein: CASTPEEGQGNNQPQHF. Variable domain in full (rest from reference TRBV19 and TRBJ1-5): DGGITQSPKYLFRKEGQNVTLSCEQNLNHDAMYWYRQDPGQGLRLIYYSQIVNDFQKGDIAEGYSVSREKKESFPLTVTSAQKNPTAFYLCASTPEEGQGNNQPQHFGDGTRLSIL.

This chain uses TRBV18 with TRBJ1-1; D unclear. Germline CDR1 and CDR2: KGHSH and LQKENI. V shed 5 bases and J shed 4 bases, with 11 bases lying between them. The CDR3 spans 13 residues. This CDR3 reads CASSDLGLTEAFF. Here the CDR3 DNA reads TGTGCCAGCTCAGACCTAGGACTCACTGAAGCTTTCTTT.

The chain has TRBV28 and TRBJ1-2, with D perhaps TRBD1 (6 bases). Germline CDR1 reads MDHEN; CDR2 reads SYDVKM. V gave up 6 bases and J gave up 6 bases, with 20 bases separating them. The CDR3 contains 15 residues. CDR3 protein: CASSPQNTGTNGYTF. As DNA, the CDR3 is TGTGCCAGCAGCCCCCAAAATACAGGGACCAATGGCTACACCTTC.

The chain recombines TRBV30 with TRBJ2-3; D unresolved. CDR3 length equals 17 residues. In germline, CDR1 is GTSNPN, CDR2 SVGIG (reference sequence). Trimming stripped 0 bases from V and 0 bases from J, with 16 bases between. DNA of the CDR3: TGTGCCTGGAGTGTAGTGCCCCTCCACATCAGCACAGATACGCAGTATTTT. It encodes CAWSVVPLHISTDTQYF.

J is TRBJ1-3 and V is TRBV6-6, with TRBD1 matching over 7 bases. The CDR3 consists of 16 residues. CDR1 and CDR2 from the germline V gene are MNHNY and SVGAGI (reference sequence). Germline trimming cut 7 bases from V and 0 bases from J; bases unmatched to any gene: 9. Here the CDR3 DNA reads TGTGCCAGCAACCTACAGGGGTCCGCCTCTGGAAACACCATATATTTT. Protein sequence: CASNLQGSASGNTIYF.

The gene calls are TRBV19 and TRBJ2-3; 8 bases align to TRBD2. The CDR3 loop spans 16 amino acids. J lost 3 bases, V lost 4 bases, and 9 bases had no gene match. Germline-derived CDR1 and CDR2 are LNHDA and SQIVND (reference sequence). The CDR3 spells CASSTHGTSRTDTQYF. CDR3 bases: TGTGCCAGTAGTACCCACGGGACTAGTAGGACAGATACGCAGTATTTT.

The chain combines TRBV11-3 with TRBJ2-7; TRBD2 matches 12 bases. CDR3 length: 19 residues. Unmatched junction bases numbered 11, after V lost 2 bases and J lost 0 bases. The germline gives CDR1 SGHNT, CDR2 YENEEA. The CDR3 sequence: CASSLKVLAGGRPSYEQYF. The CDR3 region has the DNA TGTGCCAGCAGCTTAAAGGTCCTAGCGGGAGGGCGCCCCTCCTACGAGCAGTACTTC.